This T cell receptor (beta chain) was found in a study of human T cells and chemical hapten exposure. Study-wide context: On about 2 cm by about 2 cm of upper inner arm skin, sensitization was performed with 2% DPC. Per-sample TCR yield variability stemmed mainly from small pooled library volume differences. The study, taken as a whole, reports: Relative to control repertoires, expanded TCRs gave rise to significantly more large CDR3 similarity clusters.

A single record per CDR3 protein comes from TCRdb applying MiXCR to the RACE reads. The sample lists about 120,000 distinct CDR3 sequences; 13% were seen once. The time point denotes: pre-sensitization, week 0. The treatment was: therapeutic diphenylcyclopropenone sensitization with weekly scalp DPC. Blood draws came before every patch-test application. Comment on this clonotype: Its target is unknown.

This CDR3 has 17 residues. J was trimmed by 13 bases and V by 4 bases; bases with no gene match: 15. Looked up from germline, CDR1 is SGDLS and CDR2 is YYNGEE. This receptor was identified in a young woman with alopecia areata. Some clones in this sample may be carry-over from other donors' samples. Sequenced material: whole blood, taken in connection with sensitization to the hapten diphenylcyclopropenone (DPC). The chain is built from TRBV9 and TRBJ1-6; 12 bases line up with TRBD1. CDR3 in DNA: TGTGCCAGCAGCCCATCTACGGGGGGACAGGGGGCACGGCCCCTCCACTTT. Its protein product is CASSPSTGGQGARPLHF.